The 8 T cell receptor beta chains below were found in one sample sequenced in a study of T-cell reconstitution after alpha-beta-depleted transplantation in children. Unique molecular identifiers were incorporated during preparation of the TCRbeta library. TCRdb reprocessed the PCR reads via MiXCR and lists one record per CDR3 protein. This table holds more than 550,000 distinct CDR3 sequences, about 10% found once. Sequencing used PBMCs from the stem cell graft donor, obtained from the stem cell graft. The receptors originated from a human donor who donated a stem cell graft to a child with acute myeloid leukemia.

This clonotype was counted once. The chain combines TRBV7-6 with TRBJ2-3; TRBD1 agrees at 11 bases. V shed 2 bases, J shed 5 bases, and the junction held 6 bases outside the gene matches. The CDR3 runs 16 residues. Germline loops: CDR1 SGHVS, CDR2 FNYEAQ. DNA of the CDR3: TGTGCCAGCAGCTTATCCGGGACAGGGGGGGGAGATACGCAGTATTTT. It translates to CASSLSGTGGGDTQYF. Looking up the rest from reference TRBV7-6 and TRBJ2-3 gives the full variable domain: GAGVSQSPRYKVTKRGQDVALRCDPISGHVSLYWYRQALGQGPEFLTYFNYEAQQDKSGLPNDRFSAERPEGSISTLTIQRTEQRDSAMYRCASSLSGTGGGDTQYFGPGTRLTVL.

The chain couples TRBV29-1 to TRBJ2-2; TRBD1 aligns across 9 bases. With V trimmed by 7 bases and J by 7 bases, 7 bases remained unmatched. Germline loops: CDR1 SQVTM, CDR2 ANQGSEA. This CDR3 is 13 amino acids long. The CDR3 loop is CSGQDRGLGELFF. The CDR3 region has the DNA TGCAGCGGCCAGGACAGGGGTCTCGGGGAGCTGTTTTTT.

This clonotype was seen many times. V is TRBV12-3 or TRBV12-4 and J is TRBJ2-4; the D gene is possibly TRBD1 (5 bases). V was cut by 1 base and J by 6 bases, with 7 bases left in between. The CDR3 loop spans 13 amino acids. The CDR3 DNA sequence: TGTGCCAGCAGTTTAGGGACATCAAACATTCAGTACTTC. Amino acids: CASSLGTSNIQYF.

The sample holds a few counts of this clonotype. V is TRBV5-1 and J is TRBJ2-3; D gene uncertain. The V gene lost 4 bases and the J gene lost 6 bases, with 12 bases spanning the gap. CDR1 and CDR2 from the germline V gene are SGHRS and YFSETQ. This CDR3 has 13 amino acids. The CDR3 region is CASSALVDDTQYF. The CDR3, as DNA: TGCGCCAGCAGCGCTTTAGTCGACGATACGCAGTATTTT.

The V and J genes are TRBV27 and TRBJ2-4; a possible D gene is TRBD2 (5 bases). In germline, CDR1 is MNHEY, CDR2 SMNVEV (reference sequence). The CDR3 has 13 amino acids. Between the trimmed V and J ends, which lost 5 bases and 3 bases, there was a span of 8 bases. This CDR3 reads CASSQEVKNIQYF. For the CDR3, the DNA is TGTGCCAGCAGTCAGGAGGTCAAAAACATTCAGTACTTC.

V usage is TRBV7-3 and J usage is TRBJ2-2, with TRBD2 matching over 7 bases. Trimming at V came to 7 bases and at J to 0 bases, leaving 2 bases not matched to a gene. Per germline, CDR1 SGHTA and CDR2 FQGTGA. This CDR3 has 14 amino acids. The CDR3 here is CASKTSANTGELFF. The CDR3 DNA reads TGTGCCAGCAAAACTAGCGCGAACACCGGGGAGCTGTTTTTT.

This clonotype has more than one count but fewer than ten. The chain recombines TRBV5-1 with TRBJ2-1, with TRBD2 matching over 7 bases. The CDR3 loop spans 18 amino acids. Per the germline V gene, CDR1 is SGHRS and CDR2 is YFSETQ. V lost 1 base, J lost 3 bases, and 13 bases stayed unmatched. The CDR3 loop is CASSLTLASGNIYNEQFF. In nucleotides, the CDR3 is TGCGCCAGCAGCTTGACATTGGCCAGCGGGAATATCTACAATGAGCAGTTCTTC.

The chain combines TRBV20-1 with TRBJ2-3; D might be TRBD2 (5 bases). This CDR3 is 15 amino acids long. Trimming shortened V by 4 bases and J by 1 base, and 15 bases separated the two germline ends. Germline V lookup: CDR1 DFQATT, CDR2 SNEGSKA (reference sequence). CDR3 sequence: CSANPPWGGTDTQYF. The CDR3 DNA is TGCAGTGCTAACCCCCCATGGGGAGGCACAGATACGCAGTATTTT.